Below are 21 T cell receptor beta chains sequenced from a single sample in a study of vaccination and CD4 T cells after COVID-19. The Oncomine TCR Beta short-read assay sequenced DNA from cultured CD4+ T cells. TCRdb processed the PCR reads anew with MiXCR; each CDR3 protein has one entry. Of about 9,500 distinct CDR3 sequences in the sample, about 65% were seen once. No cognate antigen is known for these TCRs. Noted treatment: roughly 10-day PBMC culture with coronavirus spike peptide pools or control peptides (ViraFEST assay). Sequencing used CD4+ T cells from blood, cultured in vitro. The receptors were gathered from a human donor who had recovered from COVID-19.

The rearrangement links TRBV6-1 to TRBJ2-2; 14 bases are a match to TRBD2. J gave up 6 bases and V 4 bases, and 1 base lay outside the gene matches. The CDR3 is 15 amino acids. CDR1 and CDR2 from the germline V gene are MNHNS and SASEGT. The CDR3: CASSGLAGGPGELFF. The CDR3 bases are TGTGCCAGCAGTGGACTAGCGGGAGGGCCCGGGGAGCTGTTTTTT.

The chain employs TRBV20-1 and TRBJ2-3, with TRBD2 matching over 8 bases. The V gene end was trimmed by 8 bases and the J gene end by 6 bases; junction bases not matched to a gene: 16. The germline V gene encodes CDR1 DFQATT and CDR2 SNEGSKA (reference sequence). The CDR3 sequence is 15 residues long. CDR3 sequence reads: CSTPTTSDHVDTQYF. The CDR3 coding sequence is TGCAGTACCCCCACGACTAGCGATCATGTTGATACGCAGTATTTT.

The V call is TRBV6-1, the J call TRBJ1-2; TRBD1 matches 7 bases. This CDR3 region has 15 residues. Unmatched junction bases numbered 9, after V lost 4 bases and J lost 4 bases. Germline CDR1 MNHNS, CDR2 SASEGT. CDR3 region: CASSVVETGFYGYTF. For the CDR3, the DNA is TGTGCCAGCAGTGTGGTCGAGACAGGGTTCTATGGCTACACCTTC.

V is TRBV5-1 and J is TRBJ2-5, with 10 bases that match TRBD2. V lost 4 bases, J lost 2 bases, and 14 bases stayed unmatched. The V gene's germline CDR1 is SGHRS and CDR2 YFSETQ. The CDR3 length is 18 residues. The CDR3 protein is CASSVGLASRPEQETQYF. In DNA form, the CDR3 reads TGCGCCAGCAGCGTGGGACTAGCGTCAAGGCCCGAACAAGAGACCCAGTACTTC. The full variable domain, with the rest looked up from reference TRBV5-1 and TRBJ2-5, is KAGVTQTPRYLIKTRGQQVTLSCSPISGHRSVSWYQQTPGQGLQFLFEYFSETQRNKGNFPGRFSGRQFSNSRSEMNVSTLELGDSALYLCASSVGLASRPEQETQYFGPGTRLLVL.

This clonotype was detected a few times. The chain employs TRBV24-1 and TRBJ2-2, with 8 nucleotides matching TRBD2. Germline assignment: CDR1 KGHDR and CDR2 SFDVKD. The V gene end was trimmed by 5 bases and the J gene end by 4 bases; junction bases not matched to a gene: 5. The CDR3 has 15 residues. The CDR3 bases are TGTGCCACCAGTGTTGCGGGAGGTATCACCGGGGAGCTGTTTTTT. This sequence encodes CATSVAGGITGELFF.

The V and J genes are TRBV11-1 and TRBJ2-1; 8 bases fit TRBD1. This CDR3 contains 15 residues. Trimming at V came to 3 bases and at J to 8 bases, leaving 9 bases not matched to a gene. Germline loops: CDR1 SGHAT, CDR2 FQDESV (reference sequence). This CDR3 reads CASSLDREAFDEQFF. Written as DNA, the CDR3 is TGTGCCAGCAGCTTGGACAGGGAAGCTTTCGATGAGCAGTTCTTC.

J is TRBJ1-4 and V is TRBV28, with a possible D match to TRBD1 (5 bases). Germline CDR1 is MDHEN and CDR2 is SYDVKM. This CDR3 spans 13 amino acids. V lost 5 bases and J lost 8, with 12 bases in between. The CDR3 here is CASSHRMREKLFF. For the CDR3, the DNA is TGTGCCAGCAGTCACAGGATGCGAGAAAAACTGTTTTTT.

The V and J genes are TRBV30 and TRBJ2-1; TRBD2 aligns across 7 bases. The CDR3 runs to 18 residues. Germline V gene data show CDR1 as GTSNPN and CDR2 as SVGIG (reference sequence). The junction had 12 bases not matched to a gene; V was cut back by 0 bases and J by 1 base. The CDR3 nucleotides are TGTGCCTGGAGTGTAAGATTGGGGCTAGCGGTATCCTACAATGAGCAGTTCTTC. Protein product: CAWSVRLGLAVSYNEQFF.

This clonotype has just one count. V is TRBV20-1 and J is TRBJ1-3; 7 nucleotides match TRBD1. The germline V gene encodes CDR1 DFQATT and CDR2 SNEGSKA (reference sequence). The junction had 7 bases not matched to a gene; V was cut back by 5 bases and J by 0 bases. CDR3 length: 15 amino acids. CDR3 loop: CSASIQGTSGNTIYF. DNA of the CDR3: TGCAGTGCTTCAATACAGGGGACCTCTGGAAACACCATATATTTT.

The chain uses TRBV5-1 and TRBJ2-1, with D perhaps matching TRBD1 (6 bases). V was pared by 1 base and J by 0 bases, with 17 bases between. Germline V gene sequence: CDR1 SGHRS, CDR2 YFSETQ. This CDR3 is 18 amino acids long. CDR3 in DNA: TGCGCCAGCAGCTTGCTTCCCGGGACACCAAGCTCCTACAATGAGCAGTTCTTC. Encoded protein: CASSLLPGTPSSYNEQFF.

Turning to this clonotype: A junction boundary mismatches the germline segment, possibly from a read error. The chain recombines TRBV20-1 with TRBJ2-1; D unresolved. The CDR3 covers 13 residues. CDR1 and CDR2 (germline): DFQATT, SNEGSKA (reference sequence). The CDR3 loop is CSAQKPSHNEQFF. CDR3 in DNA: TGCAGTGCCCAGAAGCCCTCCCACAATGAGCAGTTCTTC.

The chain combines TRBV11-1 with TRBJ1-5; TRBD1 aligns across 10 bases. This CDR3 spans 17 amino acids. Germline CDR1 and CDR2: SGHAT and FQDESV (reference sequence). V was pared by 3 bases and J by 7 bases, with 12 bases of the junction left unmatched. The CDR3 DNA reads TGTGCCAGCAGCTTTAGGGGGGACAGGGGCAGACGGCAGCCCCAGCATTTT. It codes for CASSFRGDRGRRQPQHF.

This sequence joins TRBV6-1 and TRBJ2-3, with 9 bases that match TRBD1. Germline assignment: CDR1 MNHNS and CDR2 SASEGT. This CDR3 region has 16 residues. V dropped 5 bases and J dropped 0; count of bases not matched to a gene: 6. In DNA form, the CDR3 reads TGTGCCAGCAGTAAGTCCGGGACAGGGAGCACAGATACGCAGTATTTT. Residues: CASSKSGTGSTDTQYF.

The chain combines TRBV25-1 with TRBJ2-1, with D tentatively TRBD1 (6 bases). V shed 6 bases and J shed 9 bases, with 12 bases lying between them. Germline lookup yields CDR1 MGHDK and CDR2 SYGVNS. The CDR3 covers 12 residues. The chain's CDR3 is CASRRGLGEQFF. DNA for the CDR3: TGTGCCAGCAGGAGGGGGTTGGGTGAGCAGTTCTTC. The full variable domain, with the rest looked up from reference TRBV25-1 and TRBJ2-1, is EADIYQTPRYLVIGTGKKITLECSQTMGHDKMYWYQQDPGMELHLIHYSYGVNSTEKGDLSSESTVSRIRTEHFPLTLESARPSHTSQYLCASRRGLGEQFFGPGTRLTVL.

This chain links TRBV27 with TRBJ1-3; 11 nucleotides match TRBD1. CDR3 length: 14 amino acids. Germline lookup yields CDR1 MNHEY and CDR2 SMNVEV (reference sequence). J gave up 8 bases and V 6 bases, and 6 bases lay outside the gene matches. The chain's CDR3 is CASSDRTGGHTIYF. The CDR3 DNA sequence: TGTGCCAGCAGCGACAGGACAGGGGGCCACACCATATATTTT.

The gene calls are TRBV10-3 and TRBJ1-6; tentatively, D is TRBD1 (6 bases). The CDR3 runs 14 residues. Germline V gene data show CDR1 as ENHRY and CDR2 as SYGVKD. Trimming removed 7 bases from V and 14 bases from J, with 21 bases in between. The CDR3 coding sequence is TGTGCCATCAAGGATGAATTGGGGGCCCCGGCCCTCCACTTT. The encoded protein is CAIKDELGAPALHF.

CDR3 region: CASSLGPRREGVQETQYF. CDR3 bases: TGCGCCAGCAGCTTAGGGCCCCGGCGGGAGGGAGTACAAGAGACCCAGTACTTC. This chain uses TRBV5-1 with TRBJ2-5; TRBD2 aligns across 9 bases. The CDR3 contains 18 residues. The trim removed 2 bases at V and 2 bases at J, leaving 13 bases unmatched. Germline CDR1 is SGHRS and CDR2 is YFSETQ.

In this sample, this clonotype turned up a few times. This sequence joins TRBV20-1 and TRBJ1-1; 8 bases match TRBD1. The V gene end was trimmed by 1 base and the J gene end by 3 bases; junction bases not matched to a gene: 4. This CDR3 contains 14 residues. Germline CDR1 reads DFQATT; CDR2 reads SNEGSKA (reference sequence). This chain's CDR3 is CSARAGGADTEAFF. CDR3 coding DNA: TGCAGTGCTAGAGCAGGGGGCGCTGACACTGAAGCTTTCTTT.

The rearrangement links TRBV6-1 to TRBJ1-5; D remains ambiguous. Germline CDR1 is MNHNS and CDR2 is SASEGT. The CDR3 runs 13 residues. Between the trimmed V and J ends, which lost 10 bases and 2 bases, there was a span of 12 bases. The DNA for the CDR3 is TGTGCCATTTCCCGGTATCGCAATCAGCCCCAGCATTTT. This sequence encodes CAISRYRNQPQHF.

The chain is built from TRBV15 and TRBJ1-3; the D gene is possibly TRBD1 (6 bases). V was clipped by 6 bases and J by 3 bases, with 9 bases between them. From germline, CDR1 is LNHNV and CDR2 YYDKDF (reference sequence). This CDR3 contains 13 residues. CDR3 DNA: TGTGCCACCAGTACAGGGTATGGAAACACCATATATTTT. This translates into CATSTGYGNTIYF.

V usage is TRBV11-3 and J usage is TRBJ2-4; D is unresolved. The germline CDR1 and CDR2 sequences are SGHNT and YENEEA. The CDR3 runs 14 residues. The V gene lost 4 bases and the J gene lost 3 bases, with 10 bases spanning the gap. CDR3 coding DNA: TGTGCCAGCAGCTGGTACAGCTTCAAAAACATTCAGTACTTC. This codes for CASSWYSFKNIQYF.